This TCR beta chain appears in the sequencing data of a study of blood T cell repertoires in COVID-19. Study context: Acute and convalescent COVID-19 samples came from the United States, Italy and Spain.

CDR1 and CDR2 (germline): SNHLY, FYNNEI. Unmatched junction bases numbered 23, after V lost 7 bases and J lost 4 bases. The CDR3 extends over 19 amino acids. The repertoire was sequenced with immunoSEQ multiplex PCR; TCRdb's copy has only in-frame clones and lacks some. The sample contains about 170,000 clones, 84% of which appear only once. The TCR was taken from a man aged 50 to 60 who had recovered from COVID-19. The J gene is TRBJ2-5, the V gene TRBV2, with 8 positions matching TRBD1. Sequencing was performed on PBMCs or T cells enriched from blood (not recorded which). The CDR3 nucleotides are TGTGCCAGCATGTTCCCCCGGGACAGGTTCGACCCAAATGGAGAGACCCAGTACTTC. This translates into CASMFPRDRFDPNGETQYF. Looking up the rest from reference TRBV2 and TRBJ2-5 gives the full variable domain: EPEVTQTPSHQVTQMGQEVILRCVPISNHLYFYWYRQILGQKVEFLVSFYNNEISEKSEIFDDQFSVERPDGSNFTLKIRSTKLEDSAMYFCASMFPRDRFDPNGETQYFGPGTRLLVL.